This is a list of T cell receptor beta chains from one sample in a study of metastatic and nonmetastatic thyroid tumors. TCRdb ran MiXCR on the PCR reads. This sample carries roughly 20,000 clones, around 20% of them seen once, and the ten largest clones take roughly 21%. Source material: blood. The receptor set was obtained from a male donor with papillary thyroid cancer or a benign thyroid nodule (not recorded which). Some clones in this sample may be carry-over from other donors' samples. The CDR3 runs from the conserved cysteine through the conserved F or W. Fields, in order: CDR3 DNA, CDR3 protein, clone size, D gene, V gene, J gene, CDR3 length. D genes are given only for firm matches. The size field is filled for only some rows; it gives once, few, many or a size class.

TGTGCCAGCAGCTTATCCCAGATCCGGCCGGGACTAGCGGGAATCACGCAGTATTTT	CASSLSQIRPGLAGITQYF	once	TRBD2	TRBV7-2	TRBJ2-3	19
TGTGCCACCAGCGACGCTAGCGGATCAAACAATGAGCAGTTCTTC	CATSDASGSNNEQFF	few	TRBD2	TRBV15	TRBJ2-1	15
TGTGCCAGCAGCTTAGTGCAGCGGGAGCAGTTCTTC	CASSLVQREQFF	few	NA	TRBV7-9	TRBJ2-1	12
TGTGCCAGCAGATTAGGGGTATATGGCTACACCTTC	CASRLGVYGYTF	many	NA	TRBV6-1	TRBJ1-2	12
TGCGCCAGCACCCCAGTTGAGTGCGAGCAGTACTTC	CASTPVECEQYF	NA	NA	TRBV10-1	TRBJ2-7	12
TGTGCCAGCAGCCGGACCGGATTCTTGAACACTGAAGCTTTCTTT	CASSRTGFLNTEAFF	many	NA	TRBV5-4	TRBJ1-1	15
TGTGCCAGCAGTCCTTGGGGGAATACGGGCAATCAGCCCCAGCATTTT	CASSPWGNTGNQPQHF	many	NA	TRBV2	TRBJ1-5	16
TGTGCCAGCAGCTTAACAGGGGCAGGCAATCAGCCCCAGCATTTT	CASSLTGAGNQPQHF	many	TRBD1	TRBV11-2	TRBJ1-5	15
TGCGCCAGCAGCTTGCGTCGGCCGGGACAGGGTAATTCACCCCTCCACTTT	CASSLRRPGQGNSPLHF	NA	TRBD1	TRBV5-1	TRBJ1-6	17
TGTGCCAGCAGCCCGACCCCGGGGGCAGGAGACGAAAAACTGTTTTTT	CASSPTPGAGDEKLFF	once	NA	TRBV3-1	TRBJ1-4	16
TGCGCCAGCAGCCCCGGACTAGCGGGAGGCCGGGGGGGCACAGATACGCAGTATTTT	CASSPGLAGGRGGTDTQYF	once	TRBD2	TRBV5-1	TRBJ2-3	19
TGTGCCAGCAGCTCAGGGGTTTTTAGTCAGCCCCAGCCTTTT	CASSSGVFSQPQPF	NA	NA	TRBV6-1	TRBJ1-5	14
TGTGCCAGCAGCTTGATGACTAGCGTGAAGAGCGAGCAGTACTTC	CASSLMTSVKSEQYF	NA	TRBD2	TRBV11-2	TRBJ2-7	15
TGCGCCAGCAGCTTGGGGACGGCTACCTCTGGAAACACCATATATTTT	CASSLGTATSGNTIYF	many	NA	TRBV5-1	TRBJ1-3	16
TGTGGGTGCAGTTTCCCGACTAGCGGGGGAAGGGAAGAGACCCAGTACTTC	CGCSFPTSGGREETQYF	NA	TRBD2	TRBV27	TRBJ2-5	17
TGTGCCAGTAGGCAGACAGGGGTAGGAAGCAATCAGCCCCAGCATTTT	CASRQTGVGSNQPQHF	many	TRBD1	TRBV19	TRBJ1-5	16
TGTGCCAGCAGCCAAGCGGGGGCCAAAAACATTCAGTACTTC	CASSQAGAKNIQYF	few	NA	TRBV3-1	TRBJ2-4	14
TGCAGTGCTGGAGCCGTGGGCCGCGAAAATGGCTACACCTTC	CSAGAVGRENGYTF	many	NA	TRBV20-1	TRBJ1-2	14
TGTGCCAGCAGCTCCCCGCCGGTCGGCTACGAGCAGTACTTC	CASSSPPVGYEQYF	medium-sized	NA	TRBV28	TRBJ2-7	14
TGTGCCAGCAGTGCGGTAGCGGGCGGCACAGATACGCAGTATTTT	CASSAVAGGTDTQYF	many	TRBD2	TRBV6-4	TRBJ2-3	15
TGTGCCAGAGGCTGGCCTGGGAACTATGGCTACACCTTC	CARGWPGNYGYTF	few	NA	TRBV28	TRBJ1-2	13
TGTGCCAGCAGTAGACTTACCAGGGATGAGCAGTTCTTC	CASSRLTRDEQFF	many	NA	TRBV12-3/TRBV12-4	TRBJ2-1	13
TGTGCCAGCAGCGAGTATATTTGGTCTGCCTACGAGCAGTACTTC	CASSEYIWSAYEQYF	once	NA	TRBV7-3	TRBJ2-7	15
TGTGCCAGCAAGCCGCGGTTTTACAATGAGCAGTTCTTC	CASKPRFYNEQFF	many	NA	TRBV28	TRBJ2-1	13
TGTGCCAGCAGCTTAGGACTAGCGGGCCCCACAGATACGCAGTATTTT	CASSLGLAGPTDTQYF	many	TRBD2	TRBV7-3	TRBJ2-3	16
TGCGCCAGCAGCCAAGAACACCGGGACGATTACGAGCAGTACTTC	CASSQEHRDDYEQYF	NA	NA	TRBV4-1	TRBJ2-7	15
TGTGCCAGCAGCTTAGGGGGGACAGTTTCCTACGAGCAGTACTTC	CASSLGGTVSYEQYF	many	TRBD1	TRBV7-2	TRBJ2-7	15
TGCTCCAGCAGTGAGGCCCCATACTTATCCGATACCTACGAGCAGTACTTC	CSSSEAPYLSDTYEQYF	few	NA	TRBV10-2	TRBJ2-7	17
TGTGCCAGCAGCCCGGGGGGCTTCGCGAACACCGGGGAGCTGTTTTTT	CASSPGGFANTGELFF	NA	NA	TRBV11-1	TRBJ2-2	16